This T cell receptor (beta chain) was profiled in a study of T cell repertoires in cytomegalovirus infection. At the level of the study: In public TCR beta signatures, there were indications of both CMV infection and matching HLA type.

This clonotype was counted between two and nine times. TCRdb itself ran the reads through MiXCR, one entry per CDR3 protein. This table has around 300,000 distinct CDR3 sequences, under 30% appearing once. The clonotype originates from a human donor in good health (CMV status not recorded). Some clones in this sample may be carry-over from other donors' samples. Sequencing was done on a sample of PBMCs.

CDR3 DNA: TGTGCCAGCAGCCGGAACGGGGATCAGCCCCAGCATTTT. The encoded protein is CASSRNGDQPQHF. The chain carries TRBV5-5 and TRBJ1-5, with D hard to call. The CDR3 loop spans 13 amino acids. V was trimmed by 4 bases and J by 5 bases, leaving 10 bases between them. Germline-derived CDR1 and CDR2 are SGHKS and YYEKEE (reference sequence). Full variable domain (rest looked up from reference TRBV5-5 and TRBJ1-5): DAGVTQSPTHLIKTRGQQVTLRCSPISGHKSVSWYQQVLGQGPQFIFQYYEKEERGRGNFPDRFSARQFPNYSSELNVNALLLGDSALYLCASSRNGDQPQHFGDGTRLSIL.